Sequencing of this T cell receptor beta chain was carried out in a study of blood T cell repertoires in COVID-19. Study as a whole: Researchers got acute and convalescent COVID-19 samples from the United States, Italy and Spain. PBMCs, B-cell-depleted T cells, or T cells provided the cDNA or gDNA that made up the material.

In the authors' methods: The assay estimated nucleated cells by amplifying reference gene primers. The assay was immunoSEQ multiplex PCR, and TCRdb's table has in-frame clones only and misses some. The DNA was the basis for D and trimming; V, J and clone size are from that table. The data contain about 150,000 clones, roughly nine tenths of them singletons. Germline V CDR1 and CDR2: SGHVS, FNYEAQ. The CDR3 length is 19 residues. The ends lost 3 bases at V and 0 bases at J; junction bases unmatched: 14. The rearrangement uses TRBV7-6 and TRBJ1-3, with 7 bases aligning to TRBD1. The clonotype originates from a woman aged 70 to 79 with acute or convalescent COVID-19. The sequenced sample was peripheral blood. The DNA of the CDR3 is TGTGCCAGCAGCTTTCTAGGTGGACAGGACCAGCGCTCTGGAAACACCATATATTTT. Translated, it gives CASSFLGGQDQRSGNTIYF.